The 31 T cell receptor beta chains listed next were all sequenced from one sample in a study of beta chain features in type 1 diabetes. Points from the study as a whole: People with Type 1 diabetes carried modestly yet significantly shorter TCRB CDR3s in all four CD4+ subsets.

The sequenced template was cDNA made from the entire isolated RNA. TCRdb's table, derived via immunoSEQ multiplex PCR, lists solely in-frame clones and lacks some. The sample shows about 160,000 clones, 10% of them seen only once. These receptors' antigens are unknown. The specimen was central memory CD4+ T cells from blood. The receptor set was obtained from a man aged 25 to 40 with type 1 diabetes.

V gene TRBV6-1 combines with J gene TRBJ2-1; 7 bases line up with TRBD2. Germline trimming cut 6 bases from V and 5 bases from J; bases unmatched to any gene: 10. Per germline, CDR1 MNHNS and CDR2 SASEGT. The CDR3 covers 15 residues. CDR3 protein: CASRGGSAGNNEQFF. The CDR3 DNA follows: TGTGCCAGCAGGGGCGGGAGCGCTGGCAACAATGAGCAGTTCTTC.

This clone was counted between two and nine times. The chain couples TRBV7-9 to TRBJ2-2, with 7 nucleotides matching TRBD1. With 5 bases clipped from V and 5 bases from J, the junction kept 5 bases outside the gene matches. Germline V gene lookup returns CDR1 SEHNR and CDR2 FQNEAQ (reference sequence). This CDR3 contains 14 residues. CDR3 loop: CASSRQGETGELFF. In nucleotides, the CDR3 is TGTGCCAGCAGCCGACAGGGAGAAACCGGGGAGCTGTTTTTT.

This clone has more than one count but fewer than ten. The rearrangement joins TRBV4-2 to TRBJ1-5, with 7 bases aligning to TRBD1. The V segment lost 0 bases and the J segment 7 bases; nucleotides outside the gene matches: 6. The CDR3 loop spans 15 amino acids. CDR1 and CDR2 from the germline V gene are LGHNA and YNFKEQ. CDR3 loop: CASSQDVDRIQPQHF. CDR3 coding DNA: TGTGCCAGCAGCCAAGATGTGGACAGGATACAGCCCCAGCATTTT.

V and J are TRBV7-9 and TRBJ2-1; unclear D gene. Looked up from germline, CDR1 is SEHNR and CDR2 is FQNEAQ (reference sequence). Deletions cut 5 bases from V and 8 bases from J, with 7 bases between. This CDR3 has 11 amino acids. CDR3 DNA sequence: TGTGCCAGCAGCCTTGAGTATGAGCAGTTCTTC. This encodes CASSLEYEQFF.

The chain recombines TRBV9 with TRBJ1-1; D remains unclear. The CDR3 spans 15 residues. Germline lookup yields CDR1 SGDLS and CDR2 YYNGEE. Trimming took off 0 bases at V and 4 bases at J, with 13 bases between the two ends. The CDR3 coding sequence is TGTGCCAGCAGCGTAGCGGGGTATGAGGGCACTGAAGCTTTCTTT. Protein sequence: CASSVAGYEGTEAFF.

The V and J genes are TRBV28 and TRBJ2-7; possible D gene TRBD1, 6 bases. Germline assignment: CDR1 MDHEN and CDR2 SYDVKM. The germline V and J ends were trimmed by 3 bases and 4 bases, with 7 bases remaining between them. CDR3 size: 12 residues. The CDR3 region is CASSFGQYEQYF. As DNA, the CDR3 is TGTGCCAGCAGTTTTGGACAGTACGAGCAGTACTTC.

The CDR3 region has the DNA TGTGCCATCAGGAACAGTGATACGCAGTATTTT. This translates into CAIRNSDTQYF. V usage is TRBV10-3 and J usage is TRBJ2-3; D remains ambiguous. V was shortened by 6 bases and J by 6 bases, with 7 bases between the two germline ends. Germline V CDR1 and CDR2: ENHRY, SYGVKD. The CDR3 is made up of 11 amino acids.

This clone was found a few times. V and J are TRBV9 and TRBJ1-2; D is uncertain. Germline CDR1 and CDR2: SGDLS and YYNGEE. Trimming cost V 1 base and J 3 bases, with 7 bases left between them. The CDR3 is made up of 13 amino acids. CDR3 in amino acids: CASSVRGDYGYTF. CDR3 DNA sequence: TGTGCCAGCAGCGTACGAGGAGACTATGGCTACACCTTC.

The chain joins TRBV30 to TRBJ2-1; 10 bases line up with TRBD2. Germline-derived CDR1 and CDR2 are GTSNPN and SVGIG (reference sequence). The ends lost 2 bases at V and 9 bases at J; junction bases unmatched: 16. This CDR3 spans 17 amino acids. The CDR3 reads CAWSRGSGLAVLGEQFF. The CDR3 nucleotides read TGTGCCTGGAGTAGAGGCTCCGGACTAGCGGTGCTTGGTGAGCAGTTCTTC.

Only one count was recorded for this clone. The germline gene is not matched at one end of the junction; a read error may be the cause. The chain joins TRBV7-7 to TRBJ2-2, with D uncertain. CDR3 length equals 12 residues. Germline CDR1 is SSHAT and CDR2 is FNYEAQ (reference sequence). In nucleotides, the CDR3 is TGTGCTAGCAGTTCTAGTGGCGGGGAGCTGTTTTTT. Translation gives CASSSSGGELFF.

This clone was observed a handful of times. The V call is TRBV7-9, the J call TRBJ2-5; 9 nucleotides line up with TRBD1. The CDR3 has 15 amino acids. Germline CDR1 SEHNR, CDR2 FQNEAQ (reference sequence). With V trimmed by 5 bases and J by 5 bases, 9 bases remained unmatched. CDR3 nucleotides: TGTGCCAGCAGCATAGTACAGGGGGCTGGGGAGACCCAGTACTTC. This encodes CASSIVQGAGETQYF.

This clone occurred a few times. The genes are TRBV2 and TRBJ2-5; 9 nucleotides agree with TRBD1. The J call may be incorrect, as the DNA end agrees better with TRBJ2-7. Germline CDR1 reads SNHLY; CDR2 reads FYNNEI. This CDR3 comprises 14 residues. CDR3 nucleotide sequence: TGTGCCAGCAACAGTGGGACAGGGCCCCCCGAGCAGTACTTC. As protein: CASNSGTGPPEQYF.

At least ten counts were recorded for this clone. The rearrangement joins TRBV7-8 to TRBJ2-3; D is perhaps TRBD2 (6 bases). CDR1 and CDR2 (germline): SGHVS, FQNEAQ. V lost 1 base, J lost 2 bases, and 13 bases lay in between. The CDR3 extends over 16 amino acids. The CDR3 DNA reads as TGTGCCAGCAGCTTAGGTTCCGGGGGAACCACAGATACGCAGTATTTT. Translated: CASSLGSGGTTDTQYF.

This chain connects TRBV6-6 to TRBJ2-7; D is possibly TRBD1 (5 bases). The CDR3 has 14 amino acids. Germline lookup yields CDR1 MNHNY and CDR2 SVGAGI (reference sequence). Trimming removed 6 bases from V and 0 bases from J, with 12 bases in between. The CDR3 DNA reads TGTGCCAGCAGCAGGGATTCGAGCTCCTACGAGCAGTACTTC. This sequence encodes CASSRDSSSYEQYF.

This chain joins TRBV28 and TRBJ2-5; weak D call: TRBD2 (5 bases). Trimming stripped 6 bases from V and 2 bases from J, with 16 bases between. CDR3 length: 15 amino acids. Per the germline V gene, CDR1 is MDHEN and CDR2 is SYDVKM. Here the CDR3 reads CASSPRGKSQETQYF. Written as DNA, the CDR3 is TGTGCCAGCAGCCCCCGGGGAAAGAGTCAAGAGACCCAGTACTTC.

V usage is TRBV5-1 and J usage is TRBJ2-5, with a tentative D call TRBD2 (5 bases). There are 15 residues in the CDR3. Germline values: CDR1 SGHRS, CDR2 YFSETQ. V was shortened by 0 bases and J by 4 bases, with 13 bases between the two germline ends. DNA for the CDR3: TGCGCCAGCAGCTTGGCCGGGTCTAGCAGAGAGACCCAGTACTTC. Translating it yields CASSLAGSSRETQYF.

This sequence joins TRBV7-2 and TRBJ1-1, with D unclear. This CDR3 comprises 12 residues. Trimming stripped 5 bases from V and 4 bases from J, with 8 bases between. CDR1 and CDR2 (germline): SGHTA, FQGNSA. The chain's CDR3 is CASSRLVTEAFF. The CDR3 DNA follows: TGTGCCAGCAGCCGACTCGTCACTGAAGCTTTCTTT.

This clone came up a few times. The chain employs TRBV18 and TRBJ2-2; D might be TRBD1 (6 bases). The CDR3 runs to 16 residues. Germline V lookup: CDR1 KGHSH, CDR2 LQKENI. Deletions cut 3 bases from V and 8 bases from J, with 19 bases between. CDR3 bases: TGTGCCAGCTCACCGTTGGGACACACGCTACGGGGGGAGCTGTTTTTT. This sequence encodes CASSPLGHTLRGELFF.

This clone was counted between two and nine times. The rearrangement uses TRBV7-2 and TRBJ2-1, with D maybe TRBD1 (5 bases). Germline CDR1 reads SGHTA; CDR2 reads FQGNSA. Trimming shortened V by 5 bases and J by 9 bases, and 14 bases separated the two germline ends. This CDR3 contains 13 residues. For the CDR3, the DNA is TGTGCCAGCAGCCCTCGTTGGGGCCCTGAGCAGTTCTTC. This encodes CASSPRWGPEQFF.

The chain uses TRBV7-2 and TRBJ2-3, with D uncertain. V was cut by 2 bases and J by 3 bases, with 18 bases left in between. The CDR3 spans 17 residues. CDR1 is SGHTA and CDR2 is FQGNSA in the germline V gene. CDR3 in DNA: TGTGCCAGCAGCTTACGCGGTAGCCTGTCAACAACAGATACGCAGTATTTT. Its translation: CASSLRGSLSTTDTQYF.

This clone was detected only a few times. The DNA of the CDR3 is TGTGCCAGCAGCGCAGATTCGGGGTACTATGGCTACACCTTC. The encoded protein is CASSADSGYYGYTF. This chain links TRBV9 with TRBJ1-2; D gene ambiguous. With 3 bases removed from V and 3 bases from J, the gap between germline ends came to 12 bases. Looked up from germline, CDR1 is SGDLS and CDR2 is YYNGEE. This CDR3 has 14 amino acids. The variable domain in full, completed from reference TRBV9 and TRBJ1-2, reads DSGVTQTPKHLITATGQRVTLRCSPRSGDLSVYWYQQSLDQGLQFLIQYYNGEERAKGNILERFSAQQFPDLHSELNLSSLELGDSALYFCASSADSGYYGYTFGSGTRLTVV.

This clone was observed many times. The rearrangement joins TRBV11-2 to TRBJ2-2; 7 bases agree with TRBD1. Trimming removed 4 bases from V and 6 bases from J; junction bases left unmatched: 11. The CDR3 consists of 16 residues. Per the germline V gene, CDR1 is SGHAT and CDR2 is FQNNGV. The CDR3 region is CASSWAGTVMAGELFF. The CDR3 nucleotides read TGTGCCAGCAGCTGGGCCGGGACAGTGATGGCCGGGGAGCTGTTTTTT. The full variable domain, rest sourced from reference TRBV11-2 and TRBJ2-2, is EAGVAQSPRYKIIEKRQSVAFWCNPISGHATLYWYQQILGQGPKLLIQFQNNGVVDDSQLPKDRFSAERLKGVDSTLKIQPAKLEDSAVYLCASSWAGTVMAGELFFGEGSRLTVL.

The chain links TRBV7-9 to TRBJ2-7, with a tentative D call TRBD1 (6 bases). The CDR3 runs to 13 residues. Between the trimmed V and J ends, which lost 5 bases and 6 bases, there was a span of 14 bases. Germline assignment: CDR1 SEHNR and CDR2 FQNEAQ (reference sequence). CDR3 DNA sequence: TGTGCCAGCAGCCCAGGGGTAGTACGCGAGCAGTACTTC. Its protein is CASSPGVVREQYF. Filled out from reference TRBV7-9 and TRBJ2-7, the complete variable domain reads DTGVSQNPRHKITKRGQNVTFRCDPISEHNRLYWYRQTLGQGPEFLTYFQNEAQLEKSRLLSDRFSAERPKGSFSTLEIQRTEQGDSAMYLCASSPGVVREQYFGPGTRLTVT.

In its sample, this clone was seen a few times. The chain couples TRBV30 to TRBJ2-1, with a tentative D call TRBD2 (5 bases). Trimming pared 7 bases from V and 6 bases from J, leaving 13 bases between. The germline V gene encodes CDR1 GTSNPN and CDR2 SVGIG (reference sequence). The CDR3 length is 12 residues. Written as DNA, the CDR3 is TGTGCCTCACCAGGACTTCTCAATGAGCAGTTCTTC. Its protein is CASPGLLNEQFF.

A few counts support this clone. The rearrangement links TRBV18 to TRBJ2-7; TRBD2 matches at 8 bases. The ends lost 8 bases at V and 5 bases at J; junction bases unmatched: 11. The CDR3 is made up of 14 amino acids. The germline CDR1 and CDR2 sequences are KGHSH and LQKENI. CDR3 amino acids: CASRPGGGPHEQYF. The CDR3 region has the DNA TGTGCCAGCCGTCCCGGGGGGGGTCCCCACGAGCAGTACTTC.

The J gene is TRBJ1-5, the V gene TRBV27; D might be TRBD1 (5 bases). The CDR3 is made up of 14 amino acids. Trimming cost V 3 bases and J 6 bases, with 12 bases left between them. CDR1 is MNHEY and CDR2 is SMNVEV in the germline V gene (reference sequence). CDR3 nucleotides: TGTGCCAGCAGTTTCAGCGGGGCAGGTCAGCCCCAGCATTTT. Translation gives CASSFSGAGQPQHF.

The sample holds a few counts of this clone. The V gene is TRBV30, the J gene TRBJ1-1; D is ambiguous. Germline V CDR1 and CDR2: GTSNPN, SVGIG (reference sequence). CDR3 length: 13 amino acids. With 1 base removed from V and 1 base from J, the gap between germline ends came to 7 bases. CDR3 nucleotide sequence: TGTGCCTGGAGTGGAAACTCGAACACTGAAGCTTTCTTT. Its translation is CAWSGNSNTEAFF.

This clone was seen a handful of times. This rearrangement joins TRBV7-2 to TRBJ2-1, with a tentative D call TRBD2 (6 bases). Trimming stripped 5 bases from V and 12 bases from J, with 14 bases between. The germline CDR1 and CDR2 sequences are SGHTA and FQGNSA. CDR3 length: 12 amino acids. CDR3 DNA: TGTGCCAGCAGCGCATTTCGGGACTCGCAGTTCTTC. Amino acids: CASSAFRDSQFF.

The chain carries TRBV7-8 and TRBJ2-1; TRBD2 might be the D (6 bases). This CDR3 has 15 residues. V was clipped by 5 bases and J by 3 bases, with 14 bases between them. Germline V gives CDR1 SGHVS, CDR2 FQNEAQ. The CDR3 here is CASSPRLGNYNEQFF. The DNA of the CDR3 is TGTGCCAGCAGCCCACGACTAGGTAACTACAATGAGCAGTTCTTC. Using reference TRBV7-8 and TRBJ2-1 for the parts outside the CDR3, the full variable domain is GAGVSQSPRYKVAKRGQDVALRCDPISGHVSLFWYQQALGQGPEFLTYFQNEAQLDKSGLPSDRFFAERPEGSVSTLKIQRTQQEDSAVYLCASSPRLGNYNEQFFGPGTRLTVL.

This clone was seen a handful of times. Here the CDR3 reads CASTRARGREGNTIYF. Written as DNA, the CDR3 is TGTGCCAGCACCCGAGCGCGGGGGCGCGAAGGAAACACCATATATTTT. The chain carries TRBV2 and TRBJ1-3; the D gene is possibly TRBD1 (6 bases). The CDR3 is made up of 16 amino acids. V was shortened by 7 bases and J by 4 bases, with 20 bases between the two germline ends. In germline, CDR1 is SNHLY, CDR2 FYNNEI.

This clone was found a few times. V is TRBV5-1 and J is TRBJ2-7; TRBD1 might be the D (5 bases). V was cut by 4 bases and J by 6 bases, with 17 bases left in between. The CDR3 consists of 14 residues. Germline lookup yields CDR1 SGHRS and CDR2 YFSETQ. CDR3 region: CASSGEPGFGEQYF. CDR3 in DNA: TGCGCCAGCAGCGGGGAACCAGGGTTTGGCGAGCAGTACTTC.